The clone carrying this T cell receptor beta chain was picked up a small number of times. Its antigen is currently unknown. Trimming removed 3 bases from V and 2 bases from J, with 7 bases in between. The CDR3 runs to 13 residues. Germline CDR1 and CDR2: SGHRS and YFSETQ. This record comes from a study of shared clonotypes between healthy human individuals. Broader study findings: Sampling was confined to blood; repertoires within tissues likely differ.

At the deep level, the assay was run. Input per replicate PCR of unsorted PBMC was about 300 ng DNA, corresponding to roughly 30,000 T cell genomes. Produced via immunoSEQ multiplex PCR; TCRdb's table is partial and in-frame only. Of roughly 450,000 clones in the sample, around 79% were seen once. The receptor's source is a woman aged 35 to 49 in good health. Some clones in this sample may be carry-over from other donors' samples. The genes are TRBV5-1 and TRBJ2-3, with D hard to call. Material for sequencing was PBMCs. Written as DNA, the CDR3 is TGCGCCAGCAGCTCCGACTTCACAGATACGCAGTATTTT. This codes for CASSSDFTDTQYF.